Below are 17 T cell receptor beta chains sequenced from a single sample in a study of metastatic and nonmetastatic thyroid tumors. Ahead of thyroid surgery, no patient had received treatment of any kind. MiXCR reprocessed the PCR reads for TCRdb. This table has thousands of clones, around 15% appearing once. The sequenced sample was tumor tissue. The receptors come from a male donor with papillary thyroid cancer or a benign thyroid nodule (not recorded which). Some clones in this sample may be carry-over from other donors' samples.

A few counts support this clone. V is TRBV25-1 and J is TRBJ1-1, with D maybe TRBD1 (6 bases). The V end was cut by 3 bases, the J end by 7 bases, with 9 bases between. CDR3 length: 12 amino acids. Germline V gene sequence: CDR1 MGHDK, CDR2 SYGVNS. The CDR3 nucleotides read TGTGCCAGCAGTGACAAGGGGGGTGAAGCTTTCTTT. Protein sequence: CASSDKGGEAFF.

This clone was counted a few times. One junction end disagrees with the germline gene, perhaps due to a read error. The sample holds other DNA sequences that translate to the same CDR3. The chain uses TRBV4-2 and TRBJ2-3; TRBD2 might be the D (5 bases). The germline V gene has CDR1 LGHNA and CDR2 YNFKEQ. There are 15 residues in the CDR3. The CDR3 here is CASSQVSVGADTQYF. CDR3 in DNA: TGTGCAAGCAGTCAAGTTTCTGTGGGAGCAGATACGCAGTATTTT.

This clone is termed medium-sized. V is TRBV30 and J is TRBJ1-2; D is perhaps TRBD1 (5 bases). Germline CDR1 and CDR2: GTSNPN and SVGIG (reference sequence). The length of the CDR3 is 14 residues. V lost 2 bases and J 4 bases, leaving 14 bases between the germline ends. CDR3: CAWSIPGDLYGYTF. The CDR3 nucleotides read TGTGCCTGGAGTATCCCTGGGGACCTCTATGGCTACACCTTC. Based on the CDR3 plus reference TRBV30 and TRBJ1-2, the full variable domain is SQTIHQWPATLVQPVGSPLSLECTVEGTSNPNLYWYRQAAGRGLQLLFYSVGIGQISSEVPQNLSASRPQDRQFILSSKKLLLSDSGFYLCAWSIPGDLYGYTFGSGTRLTVV.

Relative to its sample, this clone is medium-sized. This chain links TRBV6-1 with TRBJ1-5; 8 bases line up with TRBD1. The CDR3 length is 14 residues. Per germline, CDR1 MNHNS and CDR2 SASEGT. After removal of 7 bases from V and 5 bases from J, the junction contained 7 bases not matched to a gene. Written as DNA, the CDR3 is TGTGCCAGCACCGACGGACAGGGCTATCAGCCCCAGCATTTT. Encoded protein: CASTDGQGYQPQHF.

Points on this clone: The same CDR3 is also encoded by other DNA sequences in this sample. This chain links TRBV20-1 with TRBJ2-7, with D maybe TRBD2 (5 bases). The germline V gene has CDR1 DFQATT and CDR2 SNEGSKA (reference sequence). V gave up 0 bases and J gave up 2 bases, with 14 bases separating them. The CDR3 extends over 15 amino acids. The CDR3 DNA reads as TGCAGTGCTAGAGAGAGGCTAGCTCATCCCTACGAGCAGTACTTC. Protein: CSARERLAHPYEQYF.

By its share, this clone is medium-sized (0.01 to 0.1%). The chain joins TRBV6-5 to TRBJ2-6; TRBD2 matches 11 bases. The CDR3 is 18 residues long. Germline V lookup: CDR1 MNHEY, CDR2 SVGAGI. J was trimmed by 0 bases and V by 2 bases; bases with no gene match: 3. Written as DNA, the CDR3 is TGTGCCAGCAGTTACACTAGCGGGGGCCTCTCTGGGGCCAACGTCCTGACTTTC. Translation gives CASSYTSGGLSGANVLTF.

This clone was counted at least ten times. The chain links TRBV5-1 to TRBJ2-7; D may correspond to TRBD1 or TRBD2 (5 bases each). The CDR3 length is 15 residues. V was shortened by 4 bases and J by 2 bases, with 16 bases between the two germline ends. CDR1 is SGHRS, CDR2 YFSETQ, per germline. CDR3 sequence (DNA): TGCGCCAGCAGCCCCGAAGGGACCCCCACCTACGAGCAGTACTTC. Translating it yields CASSPEGTPTYEQYF.

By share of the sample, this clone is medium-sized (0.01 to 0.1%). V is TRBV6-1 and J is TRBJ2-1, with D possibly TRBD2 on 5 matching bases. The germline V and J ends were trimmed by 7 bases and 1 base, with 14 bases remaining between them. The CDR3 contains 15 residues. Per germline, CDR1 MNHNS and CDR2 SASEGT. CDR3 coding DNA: TGTGCCAGCAACCTAAGAGGGTTGTCCTACAATGAGCAGTTCTTC. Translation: CASNLRGLSYNEQFF.

The CDR3 DNA is TGTGCCAGCAGCCCAGGAGGGGGGGGAGCCTACGAGCAGTACTTC. This encodes CASSPGGGGAYEQYF. V gene TRBV7-2 combines with J gene TRBJ2-7; tentatively, D is TRBD2 (7 bases). The CDR3 has 15 amino acids. V lost 5 bases and J lost 2, with 16 bases in between. Germline V gene lookup returns CDR1 SGHTA and CDR2 FQGNSA. Filled out from reference TRBV7-2 and TRBJ2-7, the complete variable domain reads GAGVSQSPSNKVTEKGKDVELRCDPISGHTALYWYRQSLGQGLEFLIYFQGNSAPDKSGLPSDRFSAERTGGSVSTLTIQRTQQEDSAVYLCASSPGGGGAYEQYFGPGTRLTVT.

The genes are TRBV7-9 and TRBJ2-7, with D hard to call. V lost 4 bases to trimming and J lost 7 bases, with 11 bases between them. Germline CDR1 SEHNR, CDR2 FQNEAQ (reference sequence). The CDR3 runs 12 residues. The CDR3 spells CASSSKYEEQYF. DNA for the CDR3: TGTGCCAGCAGCTCGAAGTATGAAGAGCAGTACTTC. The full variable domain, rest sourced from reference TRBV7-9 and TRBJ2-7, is DTGVSQNPRHKITKRGQNVTFRCDPISEHNRLYWYRQTLGQGPEFLTYFQNEAQLEKSRLLSDRFSAERPKGSFSTLEIQRTEQGDSAMYLCASSSKYEEQYFGPGTRLTVT.

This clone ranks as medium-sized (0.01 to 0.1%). The CDR3 DNA reads TGTGCCAGTGAGGGGGCGACAGATACGCAGTATTTT. Translated, it gives CASEGATDTQYF. The chain is built from TRBV19 and TRBJ2-3; 7 bases line up with TRBD1. Unmatched junction bases numbered 2, after V lost 8 bases and J lost 3 bases. Germline CDR1 LNHDA, CDR2 SQIVND (reference sequence). CDR3 length: 12 amino acids.

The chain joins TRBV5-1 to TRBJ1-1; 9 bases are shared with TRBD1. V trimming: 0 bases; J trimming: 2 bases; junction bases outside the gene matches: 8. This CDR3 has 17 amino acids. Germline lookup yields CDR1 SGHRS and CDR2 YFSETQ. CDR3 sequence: CASSLAEWDRVNTEAFF. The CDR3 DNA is TGCGCCAGCAGCTTGGCCGAGTGGGACAGGGTAAACACTGAAGCTTTCTTT.

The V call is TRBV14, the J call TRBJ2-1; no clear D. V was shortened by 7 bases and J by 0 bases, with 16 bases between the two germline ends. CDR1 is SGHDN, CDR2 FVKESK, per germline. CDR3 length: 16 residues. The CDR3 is CASNHRRRSSYNEQFF. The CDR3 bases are TGTGCCAGCAACCATAGGCGGCGGAGCTCCTACAATGAGCAGTTCTTC.

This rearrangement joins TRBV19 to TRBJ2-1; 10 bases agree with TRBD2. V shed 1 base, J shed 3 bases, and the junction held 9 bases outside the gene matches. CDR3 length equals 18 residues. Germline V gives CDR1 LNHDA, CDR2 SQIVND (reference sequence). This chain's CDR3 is CASSIASGGAGVYNEQFF. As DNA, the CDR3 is TGTGCCAGTAGTATAGCCAGCGGGGGGGCCGGAGTCTACAATGAGCAGTTCTTC. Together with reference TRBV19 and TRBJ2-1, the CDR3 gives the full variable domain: DGGITQSPKYLFRKEGQNVTLSCEQNLNHDAMYWYRQDPGQGLRLIYYSQIVNDFQKGDIAEGYSVSREKKESFPLTVTSAQKNPTAFYLCASSIASGGAGVYNEQFFGPGTRLTVL.

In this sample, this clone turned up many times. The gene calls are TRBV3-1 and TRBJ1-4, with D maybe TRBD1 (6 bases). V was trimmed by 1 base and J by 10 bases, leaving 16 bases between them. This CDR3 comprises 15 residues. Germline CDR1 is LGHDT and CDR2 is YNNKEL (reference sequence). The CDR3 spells CASSQGSGGGGKLFF. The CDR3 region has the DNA TGTGCCAGCAGCCAAGGAAGCGGAGGGGGGGGAAAACTGTTTTTT.

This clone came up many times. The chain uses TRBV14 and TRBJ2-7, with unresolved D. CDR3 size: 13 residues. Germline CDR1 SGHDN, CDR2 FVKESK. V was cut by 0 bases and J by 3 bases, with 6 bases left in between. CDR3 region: CASSQDLGYEQYF. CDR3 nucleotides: TGTGCCAGCAGCCAAGACCTAGGCTACGAGCAGTACTTC.

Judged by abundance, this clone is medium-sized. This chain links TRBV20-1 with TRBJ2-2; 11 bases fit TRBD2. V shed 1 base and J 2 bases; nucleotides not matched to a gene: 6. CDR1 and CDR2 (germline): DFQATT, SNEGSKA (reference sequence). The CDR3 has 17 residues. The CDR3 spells CSARGVLAGDNTGELFF. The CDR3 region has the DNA TGCAGTGCTAGAGGGGTACTAGCGGGAGACAACACCGGGGAGCTGTTTTTT.